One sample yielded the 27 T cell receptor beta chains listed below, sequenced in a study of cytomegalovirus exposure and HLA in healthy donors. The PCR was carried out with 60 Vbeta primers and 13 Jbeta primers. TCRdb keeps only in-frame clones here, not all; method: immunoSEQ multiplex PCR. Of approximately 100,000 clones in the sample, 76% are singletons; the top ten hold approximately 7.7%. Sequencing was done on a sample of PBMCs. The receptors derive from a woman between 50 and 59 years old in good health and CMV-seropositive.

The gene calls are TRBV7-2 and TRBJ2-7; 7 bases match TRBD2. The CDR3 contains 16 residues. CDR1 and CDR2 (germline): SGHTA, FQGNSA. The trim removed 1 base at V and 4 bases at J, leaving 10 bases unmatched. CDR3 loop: CASSLGGGKGAYEQYF. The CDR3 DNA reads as TGTGCCAGCAGCTTAGGGGGAGGGAAGGGCGCTTACGAGCAGTACTTC.

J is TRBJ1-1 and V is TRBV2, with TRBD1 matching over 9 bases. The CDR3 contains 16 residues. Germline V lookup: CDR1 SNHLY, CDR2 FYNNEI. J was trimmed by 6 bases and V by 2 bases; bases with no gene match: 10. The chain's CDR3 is CASSENRGRVRAEAFF. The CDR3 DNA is TGTGCCAGCAGTGAAAACAGGGGGCGGGTCCGGGCTGAAGCTTTCTTT.

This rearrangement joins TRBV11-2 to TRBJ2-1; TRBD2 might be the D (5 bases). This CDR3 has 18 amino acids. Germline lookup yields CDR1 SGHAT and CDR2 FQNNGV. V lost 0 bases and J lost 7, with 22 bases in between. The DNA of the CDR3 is TGTGCCAGCAGCTTAGATACGATACGGGAACATTGGTCAAATGAGCAGTTCTTC. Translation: CASSLDTIREHWSNEQFF.

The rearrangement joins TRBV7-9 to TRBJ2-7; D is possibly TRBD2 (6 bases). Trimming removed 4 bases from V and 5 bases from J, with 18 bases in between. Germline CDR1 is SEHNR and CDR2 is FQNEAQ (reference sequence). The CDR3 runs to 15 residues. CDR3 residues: CASSSIGGADDEQYF. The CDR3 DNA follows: TGTGCCAGCAGCTCGATTGGCGGGGCCGACGACGAGCAGTACTTC.

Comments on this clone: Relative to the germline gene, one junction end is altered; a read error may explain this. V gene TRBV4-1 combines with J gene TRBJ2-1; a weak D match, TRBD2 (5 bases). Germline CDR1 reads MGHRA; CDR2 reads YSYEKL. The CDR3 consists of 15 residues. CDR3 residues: CASSQGSSSDNEQFF. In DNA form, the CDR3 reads TGCGCCAGCAGCCAAGGGTCTAGCTCCGACAATGAGCAGTTCTTC.

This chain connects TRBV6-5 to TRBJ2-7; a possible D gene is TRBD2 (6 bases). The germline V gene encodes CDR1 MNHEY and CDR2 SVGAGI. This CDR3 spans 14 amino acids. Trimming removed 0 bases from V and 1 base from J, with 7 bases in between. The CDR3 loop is CASSYSGLSYEQYF. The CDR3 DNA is TGTGCCAGCAGTTACTCGGGACTTTCCTACGAGCAGTACTTC.

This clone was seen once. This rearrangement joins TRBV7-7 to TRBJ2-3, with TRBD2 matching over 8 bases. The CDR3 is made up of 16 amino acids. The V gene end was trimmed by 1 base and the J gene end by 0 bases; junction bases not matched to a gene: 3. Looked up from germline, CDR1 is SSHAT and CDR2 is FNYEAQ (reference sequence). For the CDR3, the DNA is TGTGCCAGCAGCTTAGGCCTAGCGGGTAGCACAGATACGCAGTATTTT. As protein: CASSLGLAGSTDTQYF.

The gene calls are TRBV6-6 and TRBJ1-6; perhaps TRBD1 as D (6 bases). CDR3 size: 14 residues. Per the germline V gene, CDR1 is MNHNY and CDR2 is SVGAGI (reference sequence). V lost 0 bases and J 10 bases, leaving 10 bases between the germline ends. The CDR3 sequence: CASSYSYRDSPLHF. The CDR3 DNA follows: TGTGCCAGCAGTTACTCCTACAGGGACTCACCCCTCCACTTT.

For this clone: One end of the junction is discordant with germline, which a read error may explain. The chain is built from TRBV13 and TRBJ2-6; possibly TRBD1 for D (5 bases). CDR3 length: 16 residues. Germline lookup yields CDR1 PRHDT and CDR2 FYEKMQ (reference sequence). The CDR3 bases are TGTGCCAGCAGCTTAGGACAGGTCTCTGGGGCCAACGGCCTGACTTTC. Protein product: CASSLGQVSGANGLTF.

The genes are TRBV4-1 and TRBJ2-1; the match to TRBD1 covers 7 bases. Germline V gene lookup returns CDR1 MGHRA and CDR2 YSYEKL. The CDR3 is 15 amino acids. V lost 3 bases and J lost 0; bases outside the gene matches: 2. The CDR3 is CASSQDRSSYNEQFF. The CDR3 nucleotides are TGCGCCAGCAGCCAGGACAGGAGCTCCTACAATGAGCAGTTCTTC.

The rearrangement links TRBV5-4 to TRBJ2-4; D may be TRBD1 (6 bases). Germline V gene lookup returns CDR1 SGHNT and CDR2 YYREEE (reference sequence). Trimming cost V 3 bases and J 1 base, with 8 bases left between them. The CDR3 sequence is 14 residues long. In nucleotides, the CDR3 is TGTGCCAGCAGCTCGCAGGGGGCCAAAAACATTCAGTACTTC. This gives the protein CASSSQGAKNIQYF.

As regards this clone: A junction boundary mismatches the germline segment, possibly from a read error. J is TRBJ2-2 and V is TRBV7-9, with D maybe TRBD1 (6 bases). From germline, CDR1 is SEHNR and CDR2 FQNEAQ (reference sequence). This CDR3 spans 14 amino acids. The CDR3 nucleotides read TGTTCCAGCAGCTTACAGGGGAACACCGGGGAGCTGTTTTTT. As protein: CSSSLQGNTGELFF. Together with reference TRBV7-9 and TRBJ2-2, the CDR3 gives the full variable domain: DTGVSQNPRHKITKRGQNVTFRCDPISEHNRLYWYRQTLGQGPEFLTYFQNEAQLEKSRLLSDRFSAERPKGSFSTLEIQRTEQGDSAMYLCSSSLQGNTGELFFGEGSRLTVL.

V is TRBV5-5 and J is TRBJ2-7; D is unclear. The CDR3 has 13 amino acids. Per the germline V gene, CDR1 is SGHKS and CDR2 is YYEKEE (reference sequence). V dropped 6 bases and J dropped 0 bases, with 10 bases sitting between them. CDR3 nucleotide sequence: TGTGCCAGCAACCTGCTAGGCTCCTACGAGCAGTACTTC. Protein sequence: CASNLLGSYEQYF.

CDR3 protein: CASSEDPRARAFF. In DNA form, the CDR3 reads TGTGCCAGCAGTGAAGACCCCAGGGCCAGAGCTTTCTTT. This sequence joins TRBV2 and TRBJ1-1; D is possibly TRBD1 (5 bases). V dropped 1 base and J dropped 10 bases, with 13 bases sitting between them. CDR1 SNHLY and CDR2 FYNNEI come from the germline V gene. The CDR3 extends over 13 amino acids.

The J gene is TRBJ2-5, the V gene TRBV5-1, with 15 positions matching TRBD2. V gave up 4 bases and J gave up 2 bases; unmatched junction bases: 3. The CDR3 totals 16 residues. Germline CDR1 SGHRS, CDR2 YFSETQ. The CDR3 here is CASSNGLAGGQETQYF. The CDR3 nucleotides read TGCGCCAGCAGCAACGGACTAGCGGGGGGGCAAGAGACCCAGTACTTC.

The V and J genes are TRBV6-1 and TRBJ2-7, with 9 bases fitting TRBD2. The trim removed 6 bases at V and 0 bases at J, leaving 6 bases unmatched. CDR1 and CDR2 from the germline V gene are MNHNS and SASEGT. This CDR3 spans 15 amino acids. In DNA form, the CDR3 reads TGTGCCAGCAGCGAGATAGCGGGAGTCTCCTACGAGCAGTACTTC. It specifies CASSEIAGVSYEQYF.

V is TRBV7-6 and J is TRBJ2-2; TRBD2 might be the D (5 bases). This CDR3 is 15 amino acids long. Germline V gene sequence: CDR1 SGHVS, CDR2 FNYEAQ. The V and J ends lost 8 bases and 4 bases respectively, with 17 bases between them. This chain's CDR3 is CASGRTRLGTGELFF. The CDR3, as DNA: TGTGCCAGCGGCCGTACTAGACTTGGCACCGGGGAGCTGTTTTTT.

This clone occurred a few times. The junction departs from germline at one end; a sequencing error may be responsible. CDR3 region: CSSSPGQGPNIQYF. DNA for the CDR3: TGTTCCAGCAGCCCTGGACAGGGGCCAAACATTCAGTACTTC. The rearrangement joins TRBV7-9 to TRBJ2-4, with TRBD1 identical over 9 bases. The length of the CDR3 is 14 residues. CDR1 is SEHNR, CDR2 FQNEAQ, per germline (reference sequence).

CDR3 in amino acids: CASSLEGGGANYGYTF. As DNA, the CDR3 is TGTGCCAGCAGCTTAGAGGGCGGGGGCGCTAACTATGGCTACACCTTC. This rearrangement joins TRBV13 to TRBJ1-2; D is possibly TRBD1 (6 bases). Trimming shortened V by 1 base and J by 0 bases, and 12 bases separated the two germline ends. CDR1 and CDR2 from the germline V gene are PRHDT and FYEKMQ (reference sequence). The CDR3 extends over 16 amino acids.

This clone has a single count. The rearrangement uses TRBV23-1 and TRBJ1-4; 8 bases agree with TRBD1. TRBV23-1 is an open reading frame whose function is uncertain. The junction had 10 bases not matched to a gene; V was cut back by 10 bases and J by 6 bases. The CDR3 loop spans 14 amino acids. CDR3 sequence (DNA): TGCGCCATTGAAGGACAGGGTAGGGATGAAAAACTGTTTTTT. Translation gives CAIEGQGRDEKLFF.

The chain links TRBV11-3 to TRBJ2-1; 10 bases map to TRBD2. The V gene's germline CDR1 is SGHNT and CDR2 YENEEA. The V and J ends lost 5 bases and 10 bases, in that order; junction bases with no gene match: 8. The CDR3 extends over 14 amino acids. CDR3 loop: CASSLAPTSGEQFF. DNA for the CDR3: TGTGCCAGCAGCCTCGCCCCGACTAGCGGGGAGCAGTTCTTC.

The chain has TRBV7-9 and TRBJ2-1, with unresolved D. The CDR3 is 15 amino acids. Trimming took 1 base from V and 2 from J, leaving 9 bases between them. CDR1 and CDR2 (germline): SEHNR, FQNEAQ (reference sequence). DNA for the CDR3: TGTGCCAGCAGCTTAGTGCTTGGCACCTACAATGAGCAGTTCTTC. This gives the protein CASSLVLGTYNEQFF.

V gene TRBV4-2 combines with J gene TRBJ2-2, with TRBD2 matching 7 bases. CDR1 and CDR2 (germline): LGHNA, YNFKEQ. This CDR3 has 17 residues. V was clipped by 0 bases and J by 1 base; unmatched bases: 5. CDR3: CASSQDIPSGNTGELFF. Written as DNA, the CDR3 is TGTGCCAGCAGCCAAGATATACCTAGCGGGAACACCGGGGAGCTGTTTTTT.

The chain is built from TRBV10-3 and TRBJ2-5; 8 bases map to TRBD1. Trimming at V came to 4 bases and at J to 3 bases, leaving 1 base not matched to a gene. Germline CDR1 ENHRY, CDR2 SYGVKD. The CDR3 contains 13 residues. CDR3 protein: CAISGTGKETQYF. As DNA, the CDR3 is TGTGCCATCAGTGGGACAGGGAAAGAGACCCAGTACTTC.

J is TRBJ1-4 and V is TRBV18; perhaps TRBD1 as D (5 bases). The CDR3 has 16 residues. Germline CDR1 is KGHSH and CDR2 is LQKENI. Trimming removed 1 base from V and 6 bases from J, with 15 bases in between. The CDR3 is CASSPRDSTPDEKLFF. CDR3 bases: TGTGCCAGCTCACCACGCGACAGTACGCCGGATGAAAAACTGTTTTTT.

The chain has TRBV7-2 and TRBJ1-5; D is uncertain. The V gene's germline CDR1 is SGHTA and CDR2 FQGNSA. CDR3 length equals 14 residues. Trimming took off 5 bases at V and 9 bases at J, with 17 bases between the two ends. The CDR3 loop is CASSGDGGPWPQHF. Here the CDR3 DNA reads TGTGCCAGCAGCGGAGACGGAGGACCGTGGCCCCAGCATTTT.

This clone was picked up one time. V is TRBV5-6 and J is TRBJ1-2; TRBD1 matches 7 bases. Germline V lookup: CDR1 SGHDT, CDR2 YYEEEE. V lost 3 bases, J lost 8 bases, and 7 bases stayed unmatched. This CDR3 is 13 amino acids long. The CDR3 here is CASSWEQGGGYTF. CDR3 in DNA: TGTGCCAGCAGCTGGGAGCAGGGGGGCGGCTACACCTTC.